These 28 T cell receptor beta chains share one sample of origin, sequenced in a study of shared clonotypes between healthy human individuals. Profiled with immunoSEQ multiplex PCR; TCRdb holds only in-frame clones, not every one. This table holds approximately 2.5 million clones, approximately 93% found once. The sample comprised naive CD4+ T cells from PBMCs. Subset given: CD45RA+ positively selected. These receptors all come from a man in his late teens or twenties in good health. Some clones in this sample may be carry-over from other donors' samples.

The genes are TRBV5-1 and TRBJ1-1; D is ambiguous. Germline assignment: CDR1 SGHRS and CDR2 YFSETQ. This CDR3 spans 13 amino acids. The germline V and J ends were trimmed by 1 base and 6 bases, with 10 bases remaining between them. DNA for the CDR3: TGCGCCAGCAGCTTGTCAGGAGAGCCTGAAGCTTTCTTT. Translated: CASSLSGEPEAFF. Supplemented by reference TRBV5-1 and TRBJ1-1, the full variable domain reads KAGVTQTPRYLIKTRGQQVTLSCSPISGHRSVSWYQQTPGQGLQFLFEYFSETQRNKGNFPGRFSGRQFSNSRSEMNVSTLELGDSALYLCASSLSGEPEAFFGQGTRLTVV.

The genes are TRBV7-3 and TRBJ2-7; 10 bases align to TRBD2. Per germline, CDR1 SGHTA and CDR2 FQGTGA. The CDR3 has 13 residues. Trimming removed 4 bases from V and 6 bases from J; junction bases left unmatched: 3. CDR3 sequence (DNA): TGTGCCAGCAGCTCTCAGCGGGGGGGCGAGCAGTACTTC. The encoded protein is CASSSQRGGEQYF.

This chain connects TRBV21-1 to TRBJ2-2; the listed D gene, TRBD1, was not tested against the DNA. TRBV21-1 is noted as a pseudogene. The CDR3 is 16 amino acids. The CDR3 here is CASSTPGQVFPGELFF. The CDR3 DNA is TGTGCCAGCAGCACGCCGGGACAGGTGTTCCCCGGGGAGCTGTTTTTT.

The chain links TRBV18 to TRBJ2-7, with 7 nucleotides matching TRBD2. The V and J ends lost 4 bases and 6 bases, in that order; junction bases with no gene match: 9. Germline V CDR1 and CDR2: KGHSH, LQKENI. This CDR3 is built from 14 residues. The CDR3 loop is CASSQGRVRTEQYF. The CDR3, as DNA: TGTGCCAGCTCACAGGGGAGGGTTAGGACCGAGCAGTACTTC.

The gene calls are TRBV28 and TRBJ1-2; D not certain. V was pared by 2 bases and J by 4 bases, with 11 bases between. This CDR3 comprises 14 residues. The V gene's germline CDR1 is MDHEN and CDR2 SYDVKM. The CDR3, as DNA: TGTGCCAGCAGTTTAGTCACAGAATCCTATGGCTACACCTTC. This encodes CASSLVTESYGYTF.

V is TRBV11-3 and J is TRBJ2-3; D possibly uses TRBD1 or TRBD2 (7 bases each). The CDR3 sequence is 14 residues long. In germline, CDR1 is SGHNT, CDR2 YENEEA. Trimming shortened V by 8 bases and J by 4 bases, and 16 bases separated the two germline ends. Written as DNA, the CDR3 is TGTGCCAGCTCATCTGGGAGGGGGCCAGATACGCAGTATTTT. Its protein is CASSSGRGPDTQYF.

The V call is TRBV28, the J call TRBJ2-7; 7 positions match TRBD1. The trim removed 7 bases at V and 6 bases at J, leaving 3 bases unmatched. The V gene's germline CDR1 is MDHEN and CDR2 SYDVKM. The CDR3 is made up of 11 amino acids. The CDR3 DNA reads as TGTGCCAGCACCGACAGGGTCGAGCAGTACTTC. Residues: CASTDRVEQYF.

The chain employs TRBV28 and TRBJ2-1; perhaps TRBD2 as D (6 bases). V lost 2 bases and J 2 bases, leaving 10 bases between the germline ends. The CDR3 extends over 15 amino acids. The V gene's germline CDR1 is MDHEN and CDR2 SYDVKM. CDR3 in amino acids: CASSLRGLTYNEQFF. In nucleotides, the CDR3 is TGTGCCAGCAGTTTAAGGGGACTCACCTACAATGAGCAGTTCTTC.

V and J are TRBV19 and TRBJ2-1, with 8 bases that match TRBD2. The CDR3 has 16 amino acids. After removal of 3 bases from V and 8 bases from J, the junction contained 12 bases not matched to a gene. CDR1 is LNHDA and CDR2 is SQIVND in the germline V gene (reference sequence). CDR3 nucleotides: TGTGCCAGTAGTATTCTCGGGAGCGGGAGAACCGATGAGCAGTTCTTC. The encoded protein is CASSILGSGRTDEQFF.

Comment on this clone: In the same sample, other DNA sequences code for this CDR3. J is TRBJ2-1 and V is TRBV5-1, with D perhaps matching TRBD2 (6 bases). CDR3 length: 14 amino acids. Germline assignment: CDR1 SGHRS and CDR2 YFSETQ. Trimming shortened V by 2 bases and J by 4 bases, and 10 bases separated the two germline ends. DNA of the CDR3: TGCGCCAGCAGCTTATCTAGCGATTACAATGAGCAGTTCTTC. Translation gives CASSLSSDYNEQFF.

The rearrangement links TRBV5-1 to TRBJ2-2, with D maybe TRBD1 (6 bases). Trimming took off 5 bases at V and 2 bases at J, with 10 bases between the two ends. This CDR3 region has 14 residues. Germline lookup yields CDR1 SGHRS and CDR2 YFSETQ. This chain's CDR3 is CASRGGLNTGELFF. In DNA, the CDR3 is TGCGCCAGCAGAGGGGGTCTAAACACCGGGGAGCTGTTTTTT.

Comment on this clone: The identical CDR3 is also encoded by other nucleotide sequences in the sample. This sequence joins TRBV20-1 and TRBJ2-7; tentatively, D is TRBD2 (5 bases). Between the trimmed V and J ends, which lost 3 bases and 5 bases, there was a span of 8 bases. Germline assignment: CDR1 DFQATT and CDR2 SNEGSKA (reference sequence). This CDR3 is built from 11 residues. CDR3 nucleotides: TGCAGTGCTAGTTCCGGGGACGAGCAGTACTTC. The encoded protein is CSASSGDEQYF.

The chain is built from TRBV19 and TRBJ2-5; D assignment may be TRBD1 or TRBD2 (5 bases each). V lost 5 bases to trimming and J lost 1 base, with 14 bases between them. The CDR3 totals 15 residues. Per the germline V gene, CDR1 is LNHDA and CDR2 is SQIVND (reference sequence). The CDR3 sequence: CASSRQRPGQETQYF. The CDR3 DNA reads TGTGCCAGTAGTCGACAGCGGCCGGGCCAAGAGACCCAGTACTTC.

The DNA of the CDR3 is TGTGCCTCTCACAGGGGGCTAAACACTGAAGCTTTCTTT. Protein: CASHRGLNTEAFF. The rearrangement joins TRBV28 to TRBJ1-1; 9 bases are shared with TRBD1. The V segment lost 11 bases and the J segment 2 bases; nucleotides outside the gene matches: 6. The CDR3 is 13 amino acids. Germline V gives CDR1 MDHEN, CDR2 SYDVKM.

This clone has only one observation. Here the CDR3 reads CSARDPHEQYF. In DNA form, the CDR3 reads TGCAGTGCTCGGGACCCCCACGAGCAGTACTTC. The chain links TRBV20-1 to TRBJ2-7; D is tentatively TRBD1 or TRBD2 (5 bases each). CDR1 is DFQATT and CDR2 is SNEGSKA in the germline V gene (reference sequence). The CDR3 contains 11 residues. Trimming removed 5 bases from V and 5 bases from J, with 10 bases in between.

J is TRBJ1-2 and V is TRBV6-6; D gene unclear. In germline, CDR1 is MNHNY, CDR2 SVGAGI (reference sequence). Between the trimmed V and J ends, which lost 2 bases and 8 bases, there was a span of 15 bases. This CDR3 region has 14 residues. CDR3: CASSYAIEGFGYTF. The CDR3 coding sequence is TGTGCCAGCAGTTACGCTATTGAGGGTTTCGGCTACACCTTC.

The chain couples TRBV7-3 to TRBJ2-1; D perhaps matches TRBD2 (7 bases). Germline lookup yields CDR1 SGHTA and CDR2 FQGTGA. The CDR3 runs 16 residues. V lost 1 base and J lost 5, with 15 bases in between. CDR3: CASSLRAGEGDNEQFF. The CDR3 DNA follows: TGTGCCAGCAGCTTAAGGGCGGGAGAGGGGGACAATGAGCAGTTCTTC.

The chain is built from TRBV7-2 and TRBJ2-2; D may be TRBD1 (6 bases). Germline V gene data show CDR1 as SGHTA and CDR2 as FQGNSA. V gave up 5 bases and J gave up 7 bases, with 20 bases separating them. This CDR3 is 16 amino acids long. The CDR3 here is CASSPNLRTVNGELFF. In DNA, the CDR3 is TGTGCCAGCAGCCCCAACCTCCGGACAGTGAACGGGGAGCTGTTTTTT.

The rearrangement links TRBV9 to TRBJ2-3; maybe TRBD1 (7 bases). The CDR3 sequence is 16 residues long. The germline V gene encodes CDR1 SGDLS and CDR2 YYNGEE. The ends were cut back, 3 bases at V and 3 bases at J, with 17 bases in the middle. The DNA for the CDR3 is TGTGCCAGCAGCGGGGACTCCTCGACAGGGACAGATACGCAGTATTTT. This translates into CASSGDSSTGTDTQYF. Full variable domain (outside the CDR3, taken from reference TRBV9 and TRBJ2-3): DSGVTQTPKHLITATGQRVTLRCSPRSGDLSVYWYQQSLDQGLQFLIQYYNGEERAKGNILERFSAQQFPDLHSELNLSSLELGDSALYFCASSGDSSTGTDTQYFGPGTRLTVL.

The chain is built from TRBV12-5 and TRBJ1-5, with TRBD1 as a possible D gene (5 bases). CDR1 LGHNT and CDR2 FRNRAP come from the germline V gene. This CDR3 is 15 amino acids long. The V gene lost 0 bases and the J gene lost 6 bases, with 12 bases spanning the gap. The CDR3 here is CASGLVGRVTQPQHF. The CDR3, as DNA: TGTGCTAGTGGTTTGGTCGGCAGGGTGACTCAGCCCCAGCATTTT.

CDR3 in amino acids: CASRDRERYEQYF. The CDR3, as DNA: TGTGCCAGCCGGGACAGGGAGAGGTACGAGCAGTACTTC. This chain links TRBV27 with TRBJ2-7; 9 bases are a match to TRBD1. Per the germline V gene, CDR1 is MNHEY and CDR2 is SMNVEV (reference sequence). Germline trimming cut 8 bases from V and 4 bases from J; bases unmatched to any gene: 6. The CDR3 covers 13 residues.

The V call is TRBV11-2, the J call TRBJ2-5; 8 nucleotides align to TRBD1. This CDR3 is 14 amino acids long. V shed 3 bases, J shed 5 bases, and the junction held 5 bases outside the gene matches. Per germline, CDR1 SGHAT and CDR2 FQNNGV. CDR3 sequence: CASSLRQGWETQYF. The CDR3 DNA reads TGTGCCAGCAGCTTGAGACAGGGGTGGGAGACCCAGTACTTC.

This clone has only one observation. This chain joins TRBV28 and TRBJ2-7, with D uncertain. V lost 5 bases and J 1 base, leaving 12 bases between the germline ends. Germline lookup yields CDR1 MDHEN and CDR2 SYDVKM. The CDR3 spans 14 residues. CDR3 residues: CASSPRVGSYEQYF. CDR3 bases: TGTGCCAGCAGTCCCCGGGTTGGGTCCTACGAGCAGTACTTC.

The chain links TRBV14 to TRBJ2-7; D tentatively fits TRBD1 or TRBD2 (5 bases each). CDR3 length: 15 amino acids. Trimming cost V 4 bases and J 5 bases, with 18 bases left between them. In germline, CDR1 is SGHDN, CDR2 FVKESK. CDR3 DNA sequence: TGTGCCAGCAGCCTCACTTCCTGGGGGATGCACGAGCAGTACTTC. It translates to CASSLTSWGMHEQYF.

The V and J genes are TRBV9 and TRBJ2-2; no clear D. This CDR3 has 17 residues. Germline V gene lookup returns CDR1 SGDLS and CDR2 YYNGEE. The ends were cut back, 4 bases at V and 2 bases at J, with 18 bases in the middle. The CDR3 sequence: CASSPRALGFNTGELFF. CDR3 in DNA: TGTGCCAGCAGCCCACGAGCGCTAGGGTTTAACACCGGGGAGCTGTTTTTT.

The rearrangement uses TRBV19 and TRBJ1-2, with a weak D call TRBD1 (6 bases). In germline, CDR1 is LNHDA, CDR2 SQIVND (reference sequence). The CDR3 has 14 residues. V shed 3 bases and J shed 6 bases, with 14 bases lying between them. The CDR3 nucleotides are TGTGCCAGTAGTATTAGGAGCAGGGGTGATGGCTACACCTTC. Residues: CASSIRSRGDGYTF. The entire variable domain, with the rest obtained from reference TRBV19 and TRBJ1-2, is as follows: DGGITQSPKYLFRKEGQNVTLSCEQNLNHDAMYWYRQDPGQGLRLIYYSQIVNDFQKGDIAEGYSVSREKKESFPLTVTSAQKNPTAFYLCASSIRSRGDGYTFGSGTRLTVV.

The V call is TRBV7-8, the J call TRBJ2-3; 15 bases agree with TRBD2. Germline V gene data show CDR1 as SGHVS and CDR2 as FQNEAQ. This CDR3 contains 19 residues. The ends lost 4 bases at V and 2 bases at J; junction bases unmatched: 10. This CDR3 is CASSSGLAGGNPHTDTQYF. The CDR3 DNA is TGTGCCAGCAGCTCGGGACTAGCGGGAGGAAACCCTCACACAGATACGCAGTATTTT.

The J gene is TRBJ2-5, the V gene TRBV10-3, with 10 bases lining up with TRBD2. Germline CDR1 ENHRY, CDR2 SYGVKD. With 0 bases clipped from V and 5 bases from J, the junction kept 9 bases outside the gene matches. The CDR3 runs 17 residues. This CDR3 reads CAISESRLNSGRETQYF. The CDR3 coding sequence is TGTGCCATCAGTGAGTCTCGCCTGAATAGCGGGAGGGAGACCCAGTACTTC.